These 6 T cell receptor beta chains share one sample of origin, sequenced in a study of blood T cell repertoires in COVID-19. Generated by immunoSEQ multiplex PCR, the TCRdb table keeps only in-frame clones and is missing some. The sample has around 380,000 clones, about four fifths seen once. The sample consisted of peripheral blood. The receptors were sampled from a human donor with acute or convalescent COVID-19. The donor label of this sample is uncertain.

The chain employs TRBV7-8 and TRBJ2-1, with 9 bases identical to TRBD2. The CDR3 spans 14 residues. V lost 1 base to trimming and J lost 13 bases; unmatched junction nucleotides: 8. In germline, CDR1 is SGHVS, CDR2 FQNEAQ. The CDR3 is CASSLEYLRGGQFF. The CDR3, as DNA: TGTGCCAGCAGCTTAGAGTATTTGCGGGGGGGCCAGTTCTTC.

The CDR3 spells CASSAYAGETNEQFF. The CDR3 DNA reads TGTGCCAGCAGCGCTTATGCGGGGGAGACCAATGAGCAGTTCTTC. The rearrangement joins TRBV9 to TRBJ2-1, with TRBD2 identical over 7 bases. This CDR3 spans 15 amino acids. Germline V gene data show CDR1 as SGDLS and CDR2 as YYNGEE. Trimming took 3 bases from V and 6 from J; bases not matched to a gene: 9.

This chain uses TRBV5-6 with TRBJ1-1; D ambiguous. The germline V gene has CDR1 SGHDT and CDR2 YYEEEE. The CDR3 has 13 residues. The germline V and J ends were trimmed by 0 bases and 5 bases, with 8 bases remaining between them. The chain's CDR3 is CASSLVSPTEAFF. The CDR3 coding sequence is TGTGCCAGCAGCTTGGTGTCTCCGACTGAAGCTTTCTTT.

Concerning this clone itself: At one end, the junction sequence differs from germline, possibly due to a read error. The J gene is TRBJ2-5, the V gene TRBV4-1; 12 bases are shared with TRBD1. Germline assignment: CDR1 MGHRA and CDR2 YSYEKL. The CDR3 spans 16 residues. CDR3 loop: CASSQDWDRGQGTQYF. For the CDR3, the DNA is TGCGCCAGCAGCCAAGACTGGGACAGGGGGCAAGGGACCCAGTACTTC.

This clone was detected only a few times. The CDR3 nucleotides are TGTGCCAGCAGGGGGACTAGCGGGAGGGCTGAGTTCTTC. Translated: CASRGTSGRAEFF. This rearrangement joins TRBV6-5 to TRBJ2-1, with TRBD2 matching 16 bases. This CDR3 is 13 amino acids long. V trimming: 6 bases; J trimming: 14 bases; junction bases outside the gene matches: 4. Germline V gives CDR1 MNHEY, CDR2 SVGAGI.

In DNA form, the CDR3 reads TGTGCCAGCGCGGCTCTAGGGACAGCTTCTTTCGGGGAGTACTTC. Translation: CASAALGTASFGEYF. The chain couples TRBV6-6 to TRBJ2-7; 7 positions agree with TRBD1. The CDR3 consists of 15 residues. CDR1 is MNHNY, CDR2 SVGAGI, per germline (reference sequence). The trim removed 8 bases at V and 11 bases at J, leaving 21 bases unmatched.